This T cell receptor (beta chain) was sequenced during a study of blood T cell repertoires in COVID-19. Study overall: Samples came from the United States, Italy and Spain, spanning acute and convalescent COVID-19. Sources were T cells, B-cell-depleted T cells, or PBMCs; the material itself was cDNA or gDNA.

Between the trimmed V and J ends, which lost 2 bases and 8 bases, there was a span of 15 bases. This CDR3 region has 15 residues. From germline, CDR1 is MNHEY and CDR2 SMNVEV (reference sequence). The Seattle site enrolled patients during active infection and followed them longitudinally. Original methodology: Counts of nucleated cells, estimated from reference gene primer amplification, were obtained. Libraries were prepared by immunoSEQ multiplex PCR; TCRdb keeps only in-frame clonotypes and omits some of them. The V and J calls and the clone size are those of that table, but D and trimming were determined from the DNA. The sample includes about 260,000 clones, about nine tenths of them seen just once.

The chain carries TRBV27 and TRBJ1-4; perhaps TRBD1 as D (5 bases). The receptor's source is a woman in her 30s with COVID-19, enrolled during active disease. The sequencing sample was made of peripheral blood. The CDR3 region has the DNA TGTGCCAGCAGTTTACTCGCAGGGAAAAGAGAAAAACTGTTTTTT. The encoded protein is CASSLLAGKREKLFF.